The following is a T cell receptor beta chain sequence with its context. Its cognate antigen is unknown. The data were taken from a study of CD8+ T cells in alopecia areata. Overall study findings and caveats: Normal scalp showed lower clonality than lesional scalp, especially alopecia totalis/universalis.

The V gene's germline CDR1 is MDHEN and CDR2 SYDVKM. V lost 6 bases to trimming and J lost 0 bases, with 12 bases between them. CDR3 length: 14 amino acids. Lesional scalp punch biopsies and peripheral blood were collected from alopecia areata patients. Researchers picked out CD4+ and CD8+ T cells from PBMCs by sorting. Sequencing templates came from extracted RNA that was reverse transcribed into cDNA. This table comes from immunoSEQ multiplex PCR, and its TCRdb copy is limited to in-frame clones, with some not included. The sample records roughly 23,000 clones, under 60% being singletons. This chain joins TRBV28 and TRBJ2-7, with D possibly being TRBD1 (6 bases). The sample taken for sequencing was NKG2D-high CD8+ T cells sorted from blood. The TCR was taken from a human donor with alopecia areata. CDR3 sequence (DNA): TGTGCCAGCAGGCCCCGGGACAACTCCTACGAGCAGTACTTC. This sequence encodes CASRPRDNSYEQYF.